Listed here is a single TCR beta chain. Its antigen is unknown. Using its own MiXCR run on the RT-PCR reads, TCRdb lists one record per CDR3 protein. The data contain 500,000 to 600,000 distinct CDR3 sequences, 13% to 15% of them singletons. This entry belongs to a study of response to subunit inactivated influenza vaccine. Whole-study results and caveats: Authors proposed each seasonal influenza vaccination draws in few new T cells.

This TCR came from a man aged 45 to 65 who received an inactivated influenza vaccine. Sequencing was performed on PBMCs from blood, taken less than 13 days after vaccination.

The CDR3 bases are TGTGCCAGCAACCTAGCCAGCACAGATACGCAGTATTTT. Protein: CASNLASTDTQYF. This sequence joins TRBV27 and TRBJ2-3; D may be TRBD2 (5 bases). The CDR3 sequence is 13 residues long. V gave up 7 bases and J gave up 0 bases, with 8 bases separating them. The germline V gene has CDR1 MNHEY and CDR2 SMNVEV (reference sequence).